This record concerns one T cell receptor beta chain sequence. Its antigen is as yet unknown. Germline loops: CDR1 MDHEN, CDR2 SYDVKM. J lost 0 bases, V lost 6 bases, and 11 bases had no gene match. There are 16 residues in the CDR3. This record comes from a study of Ad26.COV2.S vaccination and SARS-CoV-2 variants. Study results and limitations: CD8+ and CD4+ T cells specific for spike reportedly responded with substantial breadth after vaccination. Total T cell responses, in the TCR breadth and depth analyses, may have been underestimated.

The treatment denotes: around 19 received Ad26.COV2.S at low or high dose, single or two shots; 5 received placebo; per-sample allocation not given. Material that was analyzed had been drawn on day 63 after the first vaccine or placebo injection. Whoever gave the sample was an adult aged 18-55 years in Boston. It was Wuhan-strain SARS-CoV-2 spike that the Ad26 vaccine vector expressed. The repertoire was sequenced with immunoSEQ multiplex PCR; TCRdb's copy has only in-frame clones and lacks some. The sample shows about 350,000 clones, about 88% of them seen only once. The sequence came from a person aged 18-65 years who received the Ad26.COV2.S COVID-19 vaccine or a placebo. The chain couples TRBV28 to TRBJ2-7, with 7 nucleotides matching TRBD2. The source was peripheral blood, collected in a trial of Ad26.COV2.S vaccine versus placebo. The CDR3 coding sequence is TGTGCCAGCAGCCCCCTCGGTGCGGGGGACTCCTACGAGCAGTACTTC. Translation: CASSPLGAGDSYEQYF.